This T cell receptor (beta chain) was recorded in a study of T cells after yellow fever vaccination. Overall study: It was SMART-Seq v4 Ultra Low Input that prepared the fractions with low cell numbers.

The CDR3 runs 14 residues. Trimming left V 7 bases short and J 0 bases short, with 13 bases between. Germline loops: CDR1 SGHTA, CDR2 FQGNSA. MiXCR, applied by TCRdb to the 5' RACE reads, yields one record per CDR3 protein. Of about 580,000 distinct CDR3 sequences in the sample, approximately 16% were seen once. Points from the study as a whole: The secondary response peaked faster, at day 5 versus 15, but was weaker. A minor fraction of clonotypes spanned both CD4 and CD8 compartments. Abundant contaminating clonotypes from the bulk population could appear in FACS-sorted repertoires.

In this sample, this clonotype turned up a few times. Antigen unknown. The rearrangement joins TRBV7-2 to TRBJ2-7; D might be TRBD1 (7 bases). This receptor was taken from a man aged 18 to 29 who received the YFV17D yellow fever vaccine. The sample was PBMCs, taken 5 days after the first yellow fever vaccination. Written as DNA, the CDR3 is TGTGCCAGCACCCCCAGGGGGGACTCCTACGAGCAGTACTTC. Protein sequence: CASTPRGDSYEQYF.